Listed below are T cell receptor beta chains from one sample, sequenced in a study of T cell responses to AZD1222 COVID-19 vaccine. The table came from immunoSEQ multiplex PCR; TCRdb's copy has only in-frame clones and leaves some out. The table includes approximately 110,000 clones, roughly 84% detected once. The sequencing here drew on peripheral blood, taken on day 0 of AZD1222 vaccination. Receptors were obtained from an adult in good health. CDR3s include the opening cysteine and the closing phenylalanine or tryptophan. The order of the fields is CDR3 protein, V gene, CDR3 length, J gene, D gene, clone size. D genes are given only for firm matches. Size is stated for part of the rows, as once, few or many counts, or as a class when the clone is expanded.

CDR3: CASSLGGRGTVGSPLHF; V: TRBV5-1; length: 17; J: TRBJ1-6; D: TRBD1; size: NA
CDR3: CASEGDGVSGYGYTF; V: TRBV7-9; length: 15; J: TRBJ1-2; D: NA; size: NA
CDR3: CASSLSPDPDEKLFF; V: TRBV27; length: 15; J: TRBJ1-4; D: NA; size: NA
CDR3: CASSQDLTGNYGYTF; V: TRBV4-2; length: 15; J: TRBJ1-2; D: NA; size: NA
CDR3: CASSLAPGGAGSAEAFF; V: TRBV5-1; length: 17; J: TRBJ1-1; D: NA; size: NA
CDR3: CSASRAGTVGDTQYF; V: TRBV20-1; length: 15; J: TRBJ2-3; D: NA; size: once
CDR3: CASSDGQRNQPQHF; V: TRBV9; length: 14; J: TRBJ1-5; D: NA; size: NA
CDR3: CASSVGTSGPYGYTF; V: TRBV9; length: 15; J: TRBJ1-2; D: NA; size: NA
CDR3: CASSAPGGSRDYGYTF; V: TRBV7-9; length: 16; J: TRBJ1-2; D: NA; size: NA
CDR3: CASSLATNQPQHF; V: TRBV27; length: 13; J: TRBJ1-5; D: NA; size: NA
CDR3: CASSPQGSYNEQFF; V: TRBV18; length: 14; J: TRBJ2-1; D: NA; size: once
CDR3: CASSGDRGRTEAFF; V: TRBV4-1; length: 14; J: TRBJ1-1; D: TRBD1; size: NA
CDR3: CASSLETADYGYTF; V: TRBV7-9; length: 14; J: TRBJ1-2; D: NA; size: NA
CDR3: CASSRGTRGTGELFF; V: TRBV7-8; length: 15; J: TRBJ2-2; D: NA; size: NA
CDR3: CAISESKSGYLLSGNTIYF; V: TRBV10-3; length: 19; J: TRBJ1-3; D: NA; size: NA
CDR3: CASSYQGPRNTEAFF; V: TRBV7-9; length: 15; J: TRBJ1-1; D: NA; size: NA
CDR3: CASSDSSGGSYNEQFF; V: TRBV25-1; length: 16; J: TRBJ2-1; D: TRBD2; size: NA
CDR3: CASSSSDGGLAGALQETQYF; V: TRBV19; length: 20; J: TRBJ2-5; D: TRBD2; size: NA
CDR3: CASSPTNTEAFF; V: TRBV7-8; length: 12; J: TRBJ1-1; D: NA; size: NA
CDR3: CASSLQGLNTEAFF; V: TRBV7-9; length: 14; J: TRBJ1-1; D: NA; size: NA
CDR3: CAWRAGGSYGYTF; V: TRBV30; length: 13; J: TRBJ1-2; D: NA; size: NA
CDR3: CASRTTGNYGYTF; V: TRBV6-5; length: 13; J: TRBJ1-2; D: TRBD1; size: NA
CDR3: CASSLAAEMGYEQYF; V: TRBV27; length: 15; J: TRBJ2-7; D: NA; size: NA
CDR3: CASSLRGRGPEPQHF; V: TRBV27; length: 15; J: TRBJ1-5; D: TRBD1; size: NA
CDR3: CASSQEGGGLSNEQFF; V: TRBV4-1; length: 16; J: TRBJ2-1; D: NA; size: NA
CDR3: CASSSTTGNFQETQYF; V: TRBV5-6; length: 16; J: TRBJ2-5; D: TRBD1; size: NA
CDR3: CASSPIRAGEQFF; V: TRBV3-1/TRBV3-2; length: 13; J: TRBJ2-1; D: NA; size: NA
CDR3: CASSLGAGSGELFF; V: TRBV7-2; length: 14; J: TRBJ2-2; D: NA; size: once
CDR3: CASSSARGSYEQYF; V: TRBV6-5; length: 14; J: TRBJ2-7; D: NA; size: few
CDR3: CASSERGDIAKDIQYF; V: TRBV25-1; length: 16; J: TRBJ2-4; D: NA; size: NA
CDR3: CASSQANGWDRGGYTF; V: TRBV4-3; length: 16; J: TRBJ1-2; D: TRBD1; size: NA
CDR3: CASSLQGGYGYTF; V: TRBV6-2/TRBV6-3; length: 13; J: TRBJ1-2; D: TRBD1; size: NA
CDR3: CASFPGLSGETQYF; V: TRBV18; length: 14; J: TRBJ2-5; D: TRBD2; size: NA
CDR3: CASRRAYSTDTQYF; V: TRBV19; length: 14; J: TRBJ2-3; D: NA; size: NA
CDR3: CASSTSRDRVMPPQHF; V: TRBV19; length: 16; J: TRBJ1-5; D: TRBD1; size: NA
CDR3: CASSSHLRGSTDTQYF; V: TRBV5-6; length: 16; J: TRBJ2-3; D: TRBD2; size: NA
CDR3: CASSQSGAGNTIYF; V: TRBV3-1/TRBV3-2; length: 14; J: TRBJ1-3; D: NA; size: once
CDR3: CASSYRDDNSPLHF; V: TRBV6-2/TRBV6-3; length: 14; J: TRBJ1-6; D: NA; size: NA
CDR3: CASSLEAGNQPQHF; V: TRBV11-3; length: 14; J: TRBJ1-5; D: NA; size: NA
CDR3: CSVEDRGGYTF; V: TRBV29-1; length: 11; J: TRBJ1-2; D: TRBD1; size: NA
CDR3: CASSFGAGYGYTF; V: TRBV27; length: 13; J: TRBJ1-2; D: NA; size: NA
CDR3: CASSYDDRGPYEQYF; V: TRBV6-6; length: 15; J: TRBJ2-7; D: TRBD1; size: NA
CDR3: CASSVSGSPNYGYTF; V: TRBV9; length: 15; J: TRBJ1-2; D: NA; size: NA
CDR3: CATSGPHRETQYF; V: TRBV28; length: 13; J: TRBJ2-5; D: NA; size: few
CDR3: CASELTGGSYNEQFF; V: TRBV19; length: 15; J: TRBJ2-1; D: NA; size: once
CDR3: CASSRAANYGYTF; V: TRBV6-5; length: 13; J: TRBJ1-2; D: NA; size: NA
CDR3: CASSQEGGTAGVGIQYF; V: TRBV4-3; length: 17; J: TRBJ2-4; D: TRBD2; size: NA
CDR3: CASSRTGGPYNEQFF; V: TRBV7-9; length: 15; J: TRBJ2-1; D: TRBD2; size: NA